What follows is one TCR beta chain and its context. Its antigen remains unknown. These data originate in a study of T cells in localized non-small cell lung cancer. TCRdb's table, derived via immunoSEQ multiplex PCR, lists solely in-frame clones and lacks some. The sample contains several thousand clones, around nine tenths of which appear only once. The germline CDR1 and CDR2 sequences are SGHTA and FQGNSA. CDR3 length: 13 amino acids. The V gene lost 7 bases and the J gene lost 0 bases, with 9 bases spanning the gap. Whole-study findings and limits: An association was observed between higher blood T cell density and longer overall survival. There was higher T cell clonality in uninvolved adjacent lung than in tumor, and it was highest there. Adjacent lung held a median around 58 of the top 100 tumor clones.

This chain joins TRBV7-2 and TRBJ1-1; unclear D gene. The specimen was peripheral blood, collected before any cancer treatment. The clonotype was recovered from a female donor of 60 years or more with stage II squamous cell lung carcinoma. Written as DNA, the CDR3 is TGTGCCAGCAAGGTGAGACTGAACACTGAAGCTTTCTTT. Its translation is CASKVRLNTEAFF.